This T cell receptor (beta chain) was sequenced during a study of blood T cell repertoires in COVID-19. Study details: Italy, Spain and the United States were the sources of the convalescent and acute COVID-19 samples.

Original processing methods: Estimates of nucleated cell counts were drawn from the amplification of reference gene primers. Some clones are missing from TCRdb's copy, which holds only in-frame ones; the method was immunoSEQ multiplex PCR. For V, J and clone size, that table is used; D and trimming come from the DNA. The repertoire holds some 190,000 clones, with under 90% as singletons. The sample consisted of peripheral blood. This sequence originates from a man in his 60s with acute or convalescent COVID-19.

CDR3 nucleotides: TGTGCCAGCAGCCGACAGGGGGCAGATACGCAGTATTTT. Translation gives CASSRQGADTQYF. The V and J genes are TRBV7-9 and TRBJ2-3, with 9 bases matching TRBD1. The germline CDR1 and CDR2 sequences are SEHNR and FQNEAQ (reference sequence). V lost 5 bases, J lost 4 bases, and 1 base stayed unmatched. This CDR3 has 13 residues. Complete variable domain (other parts from reference TRBV7-9 and TRBJ2-3): DTGVSQNPRHKITKRGQNVTFRCDPISEHNRLYWYRQTLGQGPEFLTYFQNEAQLEKSRLLSDRFSAERPKGSFSTLEIQRTEQGDSAMYLCASSRQGADTQYFGPGTRLTVL.